The rows below give T cell receptor beta chains drawn from one sample of a study of cytomegalovirus exposure and HLA in healthy donors. The assay was immunoSEQ multiplex PCR, and TCRdb's table has in-frame clones only and misses some. The table includes some 150,000 clones, approximately 77% detected once. Sequencing input: PBMCs. Every receptor here comes from a woman between 50 and 59 years old in good health and CMV-seronegative. Both conserved end residues are part of each CDR3. The D gene is left open where the match is weak. Clone size is not always given. Where it is, it says once, few, many or a class for expanded clones.

cdr3_nt: TGTGCCAGTAGTATTGCGGCAATCACAGGGAGTGAAGCTTTCTTT
cdr3_aa: CASSIAAITGSEAFF
clone_size: NA
v_call: TRBV19
j_call: TRBJ1-1
d_call: NA

cdr3_nt: TGTGCCAGCAGCCAAGATACCACTAGCGGGGGCACAGATACGCAGTATTTT
cdr3_aa: CASSQDTTSGGTDTQYF
clone_size: once
v_call: TRBV4-2
j_call: TRBJ2-3
d_call: TRBD2

cdr3_nt: TGTGCCAGCAGCCTTGGACAGCAAGGCTACACCTTC
cdr3_aa: CASSLGQQGYTF
clone_size: NA
v_call: TRBV14
j_call: TRBJ1-2
d_call: NA

cdr3_nt: TGTGCCAGCAGTCAGGGAGGGGGAGGCTACACCTTC
cdr3_aa: CASSQGGGGYTF
clone_size: NA
v_call: TRBV6-5
j_call: TRBJ1-2
d_call: NA

cdr3_nt: TGTGCCAGCAGCTTAAACAGCTACAATCAGCCCCAGCATTTT
cdr3_aa: CASSLNSYNQPQHF
clone_size: NA
v_call: TRBV7-8
j_call: TRBJ1-5
d_call: NA

cdr3_nt: TGCGCCAGCAGCTCCGGACCCGGGACAGACTACGAGCAGTACTTC
cdr3_aa: CASSSGPGTDYEQYF
clone_size: NA
v_call: TRBV5-1
j_call: TRBJ2-7
d_call: TRBD1

cdr3_nt: TGTGCCAGCAGTGACCCGGGACAGGGAAATGAAAAACTGTTTTTT
cdr3_aa: CASSDPGQGNEKLFF
clone_size: NA
v_call: TRBV2
j_call: TRBJ1-4
d_call: TRBD1

cdr3_nt: TGTGCCAGCAGCTTAACGACCAGGAGGGCTGAAAAACTGTTTTTT
cdr3_aa: CASSLTTRRAEKLFF
clone_size: few
v_call: TRBV7-2
j_call: TRBJ1-4
d_call: NA

cdr3_nt: TGTGCCAGCAGCCAAGCACTAGCGGGGGGCACAGATACGCAGTATTTT
cdr3_aa: CASSQALAGGTDTQYF
clone_size: NA
v_call: TRBV4-2
j_call: TRBJ2-3
d_call: TRBD2

cdr3_nt: TGTGCCAGCAGCTTTTCAGTGGTAACAGATACGCAGTATTTT
cdr3_aa: CASSFSVVTDTQYF
clone_size: NA
v_call: TRBV7-2
j_call: TRBJ2-3
d_call: NA

cdr3_nt: TGTGCCAGCACCCCGGAAGGGGGCAGCTACAATGAGCAGTTCTTC
cdr3_aa: CASTPEGGSYNEQFF
clone_size: NA
v_call: TRBV6-6
j_call: TRBJ2-1
d_call: TRBD1

cdr3_nt: TGTGCCAGCTCTGGCTCAGGGGAGGGCTTATATGGCTACACCTTC
cdr3_aa: CASSGSGEGLYGYTF
clone_size: NA
v_call: TRBV28
j_call: TRBJ1-2
d_call: NA

cdr3_nt: TGCGCCAGCAGCTCGGGACAGGGGGCGGGCGAGCAGTACTTC
cdr3_aa: CASSSGQGAGEQYF
clone_size: NA
v_call: TRBV5-1
j_call: TRBJ2-7
d_call: TRBD1

cdr3_nt: TGTGCCAGCAGCCAAGATCTAATATTCCTGAACACTGAAGCTTTCTTT
cdr3_aa: CASSQDLIFLNTEAFF
clone_size: NA
v_call: TRBV14
j_call: TRBJ1-1
d_call: NA

cdr3_nt: TGTGCCAGCAGCTTCACGACCAAAGACAGGGTCTTTGGCTACACCTTC
cdr3_aa: CASSFTTKDRVFGYTF
clone_size: NA
v_call: TRBV7-3
j_call: TRBJ1-2
d_call: TRBD1

cdr3_nt: TGTGCCAGCAGTATACAAAAACAAGAGACCCAGTACTTC
cdr3_aa: CASSIQKQETQYF
clone_size: NA
v_call: TRBV6-5
j_call: TRBJ2-5
d_call: NA

cdr3_nt: TGTGCCAGCAGTGCTGCAGCGGGGGGCCGCAATGAGCAGTTCTTC
cdr3_aa: CASSAAAGGRNEQFF
clone_size: NA
v_call: TRBV2
j_call: TRBJ2-1
d_call: TRBD2

cdr3_nt: TGTGCCATCCGGGGTGGGACTAGCGGGGGTAGCTCCTACGAGCAGTACTTC
cdr3_aa: CAIRGGTSGGSSYEQYF
clone_size: NA
v_call: TRBV10-3
j_call: TRBJ2-7
d_call: TRBD2

cdr3_nt: TGTGCCAGCAGGGGGGACTATGACTACGAGCAGTACTTC
cdr3_aa: CASRGDYDYEQYF
clone_size: NA
v_call: TRBV2
j_call: TRBJ2-7
d_call: TRBD2

cdr3_nt: TGTGCCAGCAGTCGGGAAGTCAATCAGCCCCAGCATTTT
cdr3_aa: CASSREVNQPQHF
clone_size: once
v_call: TRBV6-5
j_call: TRBJ1-5
d_call: NA

cdr3_nt: TGTGCCAGCAGCTTAGATCCAGGGACCTACGAGCAGTACTTC
cdr3_aa: CASSLDPGTYEQYF
clone_size: NA
v_call: TRBV7-9
j_call: TRBJ2-7
d_call: NA

cdr3_nt: TGTGCCAGCAGCTTAGTCGGAGGCCAAGAGACCCAGTACTTC
cdr3_aa: CASSLVGGQETQYF
clone_size: once
v_call: TRBV7-2
j_call: TRBJ2-5
d_call: NA

cdr3_nt: TGTGCCACCAGCAGAGAAGTAGGGACAGGGGGTCTCGAGCAGTACTTC
cdr3_aa: CATSREVGTGGLEQYF
clone_size: many
v_call: TRBV15
j_call: TRBJ2-7
d_call: TRBD1

cdr3_nt: TGTGCCAGCAGCCGCAGGGGGCGAGACTACGAGCAGTACTTC
cdr3_aa: CASSRRGRDYEQYF
clone_size: once
v_call: TRBV7-2
j_call: TRBJ2-7
d_call: TRBD1

cdr3_nt: TGTTCCAGCAGCCTACAACAGGGAGTCGGCTACACCTTC
cdr3_aa: CSSSLQQGVGYTF
clone_size: few
v_call: TRBV7-9
j_call: TRBJ1-2
d_call: NA

cdr3_nt: TGTGCATGGACTAGCGGGGGTAAGGAGCAGTTCTTC
cdr3_aa: CAWTSGGKEQFF
clone_size: NA
v_call: TRBV30
j_call: TRBJ2-1
d_call: TRBD2

cdr3_nt: TGCAGCGTTGAAGGCCCTGGGCGGGGGCCAGGGAATGAGCAGTTCTTC
cdr3_aa: CSVEGPGRGPGNEQFF
clone_size: NA
v_call: TRBV29-1
j_call: TRBJ2-1
d_call: NA

cdr3_nt: TGTGCTAGTGTTCCCGACGGGGGCACTGAAGCTTTCTTT
cdr3_aa: CASVPDGGTEAFF
clone_size: few
v_call: TRBV12-5
j_call: TRBJ1-1
d_call: NA

cdr3_nt: TGTGCCAGCGACAGGGACAGCAATCAGCCCCAGCATTTT
cdr3_aa: CASDRDSNQPQHF
clone_size: NA
v_call: TRBV2
j_call: TRBJ1-5
d_call: TRBD1

cdr3_nt: TGTGCCAGCACCTTTGGGGGGGGGATGGTCAATGAGCAGTTCTTC
cdr3_aa: CASTFGGGMVNEQFF
clone_size: NA
v_call: TRBV7-2
j_call: TRBJ2-1
d_call: TRBD2

cdr3_nt: TGTGCCAGTAGTATGACTAGCGGGGGCTACGAGCAGTACTTC
cdr3_aa: CASSMTSGGYEQYF
clone_size: NA
v_call: TRBV19
j_call: TRBJ2-7
d_call: TRBD2

cdr3_nt: TGTGCCAGCAGCTACAGGTTAACCGAGAACACTGAAGCTTTCTTT
cdr3_aa: CASSYRLTENTEAFF
clone_size: NA
v_call: TRBV7-8
j_call: TRBJ1-1
d_call: NA

cdr3_nt: TGTGCCAGTAGTATGAGTCGGGCCAACGTCCTGACTTTC
cdr3_aa: CASSMSRANVLTF
clone_size: NA
v_call: TRBV19
j_call: TRBJ2-6
d_call: NA

cdr3_nt: TGTGCCAGCAGCGGATTACAGGTATCGACTAGCACAGATACGCAGTATTTT
cdr3_aa: CASSGLQVSTSTDTQYF
clone_size: NA
v_call: TRBV9
j_call: TRBJ2-3
d_call: NA

cdr3_nt: TGTGCCAGCAGTTTATCCCCCCGGGCAGGGCATCAGCCCCAGCATTTT
cdr3_aa: CASSLSPRAGHQPQHF
clone_size: NA
v_call: TRBV28
j_call: TRBJ1-5
d_call: NA

cdr3_nt: TGCAGCGTTGAAGCCCAGGGGGTCGGTCGGAGCTACACCTTC
cdr3_aa: CSVEAQGVGRSYTF
clone_size: NA
v_call: TRBV29-1
j_call: TRBJ1-2
d_call: TRBD1

cdr3_nt: TGTGCCACCAGCAGAGGCCCGGCGGTCCGTGGCTACACCTTC
cdr3_aa: CATSRGPAVRGYTF
clone_size: NA
v_call: TRBV15
j_call: TRBJ1-2
d_call: NA

cdr3_nt: TGCAGCGTTGCCGGGACTAACTCCTTAGAGCAGTACTTC
cdr3_aa: CSVAGTNSLEQYF
clone_size: NA
v_call: TRBV29-1
j_call: TRBJ2-7
d_call: TRBD2

cdr3_nt: TGTGCCAGCAGCTTGGACAGGGGGCGAGGCACAGATACGCAGTATTTT
cdr3_aa: CASSLDRGRGTDTQYF
clone_size: few
v_call: TRBV5-4
j_call: TRBJ2-3
d_call: TRBD1

cdr3_nt: TGTGCCAGCAGTTCGGGGGACGCTTTCTATGGCTACACCTTC
cdr3_aa: CASSSGDAFYGYTF
clone_size: NA
v_call: TRBV28
j_call: TRBJ1-2
d_call: NA

cdr3_nt: TGTGCCAGCAGCGTCGGAGCGTCGGTCACAGATACGCAGTATTTT
cdr3_aa: CASSVGASVTDTQYF
clone_size: once
v_call: TRBV9
j_call: TRBJ2-3
d_call: NA

cdr3_nt: TGTGCCAGCAGCTTGGCGGGGAGCACTGAAGCTTTCTTT
cdr3_aa: CASSLAGSTEAFF
clone_size: NA
v_call: TRBV5-4
j_call: TRBJ1-1
d_call: NA

cdr3_nt: TGTGCCAGTAGTCGGGACAAATCCACCGGGGAGCTGTTTTTT
cdr3_aa: CASSRDKSTGELFF
clone_size: few
v_call: TRBV19
j_call: TRBJ2-2
d_call: NA

cdr3_nt: TGTGCCAGTAAGGAGGACAGGGGCTGGAGAGCTTTCTTT
cdr3_aa: CASKEDRGWRAFF
clone_size: NA
v_call: TRBV19
j_call: TRBJ1-1
d_call: TRBD1

cdr3_nt: TGTGCCAGCAGTGTAGAAGGACAGGGGAGGACTGAAGCTTTCTTT
cdr3_aa: CASSVEGQGRTEAFF
clone_size: medium-sized
v_call: TRBV2
j_call: TRBJ1-1
d_call: TRBD1

cdr3_nt: TGCGCCAGCAGCCGAGAGACAGGGTACGGTGAAAAACTGTTTTTT
cdr3_aa: CASSRETGYGEKLFF
clone_size: NA
v_call: TRBV4-3
j_call: TRBJ1-4
d_call: TRBD1

cdr3_nt: TGTGCCTGGAGTAGCGGGGGGGTCCCAGATACGCAGTATTTT
cdr3_aa: CAWSSGGVPDTQYF
clone_size: NA
v_call: TRBV30
j_call: TRBJ2-3
d_call: TRBD2

cdr3_nt: TGTGCCAGCAGCCCTCGATATGGACAGCTGGGACAAGAGACCCAGTACTTC
cdr3_aa: CASSPRYGQLGQETQYF
clone_size: NA
v_call: TRBV4-2
j_call: TRBJ2-5
d_call: NA

cdr3_nt: TGTGCCAGCAGCCCACACTCTAGGGGCGTCATAGAGACCCAGTACTTC
cdr3_aa: CASSPHSRGVIETQYF
clone_size: NA
v_call: TRBV4-2
j_call: TRBJ2-5
d_call: NA

cdr3_nt: TGTGCCACCAGCAGAGACTACCTAGAGACCCAGTACTTC
cdr3_aa: CATSRDYLETQYF
clone_size: few
v_call: TRBV15
j_call: TRBJ2-5
d_call: NA

cdr3_nt: TGTGCCAGTAGTATGAGAAAAGAAGAAACTGAAGCTTTCTTT
cdr3_aa: CASSMRKEETEAFF
clone_size: few
v_call: TRBV19
j_call: TRBJ1-1
d_call: NA

cdr3_nt: TGTGCCAGCAGCACCCCGTCGGGGGGCCTTCAGTCGGTGCAGTACTTC
cdr3_aa: CASSTPSGGLQSVQYF
clone_size: NA
v_call: TRBV5-4
j_call: TRBJ2-7
d_call: NA

cdr3_nt: TGCGCCAGCAGCTTGGGGGGCAGAATAGGCCTTAACTATGGCTACACCTTC
cdr3_aa: CASSLGGRIGLNYGYTF
clone_size: NA
v_call: TRBV5-1
j_call: TRBJ1-2
d_call: NA

cdr3_nt: TGTGCCAGCTCACTCAGCTACGAGCAGTACTTC
cdr3_aa: CASSLSYEQYF
clone_size: NA
v_call: TRBV18
j_call: TRBJ2-7
d_call: NA

cdr3_nt: TGTGCCAGCAGCAGGACAGGTACCACCCTGAACACTGAAGCTTTCTTT
cdr3_aa: CASSRTGTTLNTEAFF
clone_size: NA
v_call: TRBV7-2
j_call: TRBJ1-1
d_call: TRBD1

cdr3_nt: TGTGCCAGCAGTGACAGGGGGCATGGCTACACCTTC
cdr3_aa: CASSDRGHGYTF
clone_size: few
v_call: TRBV27
j_call: TRBJ1-2
d_call: TRBD1

cdr3_nt: TGTGCCAGCAGCCGAGGGTGGGACACCACAGATACGCAGTATTTT
cdr3_aa: CASSRGWDTTDTQYF
clone_size: NA
v_call: TRBV7-9
j_call: TRBJ2-3
d_call: NA

cdr3_nt: TGTGCCAGCACTAATACCAGTCGGGCAGGGGGCTATAATGAAAAACTGTTTTTT
cdr3_aa: CASTNTSRAGGYNEKLFF
clone_size: NA
v_call: TRBV6-4
j_call: TRBJ1-4
d_call: TRBD1

cdr3_nt: TGTGCCAGCAGCCCTCCAGGGAGGCCTAACTATGGCTACACCTTC
cdr3_aa: CASSPPGRPNYGYTF
clone_size: NA
v_call: TRBV5-6
j_call: TRBJ1-2
d_call: NA

cdr3_nt: TGTGCCAGCACCCGGGCGGGGGGGGCATACGAGCAGTACTTC
cdr3_aa: CASTRAGGAYEQYF
clone_size: NA
v_call: TRBV2
j_call: TRBJ2-7
d_call: TRBD2